This is a list of T cell receptor beta chains from one sample in a study of cytomegalovirus exposure and HLA in healthy donors. Sequenced by immunoSEQ multiplex PCR; TCRdb stores in-frame clones only, minus some. The repertoire holds around 200,000 clones, roughly three quarters seen once, with around 3% in the top ten. The sample was PBMCs. The origin of the receptors is a male donor in good health and CMV-seronegative. The CDR3 runs from the conserved cysteine through the conserved F or W. The D gene is left open where the match is weak. Not all rows give a size; the values are once, few, many and, for expanded clones, a class.

>NA|TRBV27|TRBJ2-4|NA
TGTGCCAGCAGTCCCCTAGCCAAAAACATTCAGTACTTC
CASSPLAKNIQYF
>NA|TRBV9|TRBJ1-1|NA
TGTGCCAGCAGCGTAGGCAGCCTCGGAGACACTGAAGCTTTCTTT
CASSVGSLGDTEAFF
>NA|TRBV6-4|TRBJ1-1|TRBD1
TGTGCCAGCAGTGCTTCGGGACAGATGAACACTGAAGCTTTCTTT
CASSASGQMNTEAFF
>NA|TRBV28|TRBJ2-1|TRBD2
TGTGCCAGCAGTTTCTGGAGCGGGAGCGGGGGAAGCTCCTACAATGAGCAGTTCTTC
CASSFWSGSGGSSYNEQFF
>NA|TRBV7-9|TRBJ1-4|NA
TGTGCCAGCAGCCGCCAGGGGATCGCAACTAATGAAAAACTGTTTTTT
CASSRQGIATNEKLFF
>NA|TRBV7-2|TRBJ2-3|NA
TGTGCCAGCAGCTTAGTAGCGGCAAGCACAGATACGCAGTATTTT
CASSLVAASTDTQYF
>NA|TRBV30|TRBJ1-1|NA
TGTGCCTGGAGGTGGGGCACTGAAACTTTCTTT
CAWRWGTETFF
>NA|TRBV29-1|TRBJ1-5|TRBD1
TGCAGCGTTGCGACAGGGGATAGCAATCAGCCCCAGCATTTT
CSVATGDSNQPQHF
>NA|TRBV14|TRBJ2-3|NA
TGTGCCAGCAGCCTCGCAGATACGCAGTATTTT
CASSLADTQYF
>NA|TRBV4-1|TRBJ2-4|TRBD1
TGCGCCAGCAGCCACCCTGCTGGGGACAGGAAAAACATTCAGTACTTC
CASSHPAGDRKNIQYF
>NA|TRBV2|TRBJ1-5|TRBD1
TGTGCCAGCAGTGAAACGACAGGGGCGGTTCAGCCCCAGCATTTT
CASSETTGAVQPQHF
>NA|TRBV9|TRBJ1-2|NA
TGTGCCAGCAGCGCTACAGGGACCTATGGCTACACCTTC
CASSATGTYGYTF
>NA|TRBV4-2|TRBJ2-1|TRBD2
TGTGCCAGCAGCCAAAGGGAAACTAGCGGGAGCTCCTACAATGAGCAGTTCTTC
CASSQRETSGSSYNEQFF
>NA|TRBV7-8|TRBJ1-3|NA
TGTGCCAGCAGCCCAGGGAATGTCATCAACACCATATATTTT
CASSPGNVINTIYF
>NA|TRBV4-3|TRBJ1-5|NA
TGCGCCAGCAGCCAAGAGTTGCAAGCGAGGGCCCAGCATTTT
CASSQELQARAQHF
>few|TRBV4-2|TRBJ2-1|TRBD2
TGTGCCAGCAGCCAAGATTCAGCGGGGGGGTACAATGAGCAGTTCTTC
CASSQDSAGGYNEQFF
>NA|TRBV10-2|TRBJ1-1|NA
TGCGCCAGCAGTGAGAGCGGGAGAGAAGCTTTCTTT
CASSESGREAFF
>few|TRBV28|TRBJ2-1|TRBD2
TGTGCCAGCACCCCCCAGTGGCTAGCGGGGTACAATGAGCAGTTCTTC
CASTPQWLAGYNEQFF
>NA|TRBV25-1|TRBJ2-3|NA
TGTGCCAGCAGTTCCCGGACTATTCGCACAGATACGCAGTATTTT
CASSSRTIRTDTQYF
>few|TRBV7-9|TRBJ2-7|NA
TGTGCCAGCAGTCTTTTTAGCTCCTACGAGCAGTACTTC
CASSLFSSYEQYF
>few|TRBV10-3|TRBJ1-1|NA
TGTGCCATCAGCCCCGGACAGTTGAACACTGAAGCTTTCTTT
CAISPGQLNTEAFF
>NA|TRBV30|TRBJ2-3|NA
TGTGCCTGGAGTGCGGTCGGCGGCCAGTTCTCAGATACGCAGTATTTT
CAWSAVGGQFSDTQYF
>few|TRBV7-9|TRBJ1-2|TRBD1
TGTGCCAGCAGCTTAGACGGAGGGGGCGTAGACTATGGCTACACCTTC
CASSLDGGGVDYGYTF
>NA|TRBV9|TRBJ2-3|NA
TGTGCCAGCAGCGTAGGAAAGCCAGGCACGCAGTATTTT
CASSVGKPGTQYF
>NA|TRBV6-4|TRBJ1-1|NA
TGTGCCAGCAGTGACACCTCAAGGGGCACTGAAGCTTTCTTT
CASSDTSRGTEAFF
>NA|TRBV29-1|TRBJ1-1|NA
TGCAGCGCTAGGAACACTGAAGCTTTCTTT
CSARNTEAFF
>few|TRBV4-1|TRBJ1-1|TRBD1
TGCGCCAGCAGCCAAGAAGGGGGCAGCGGGAGACGGATGAACACTGAAGCTTTCTTT
CASSQEGGSGRRMNTEAFF
>NA|TRBV6-1|TRBJ1-5|NA
TGTGCCAGCATCACAGTGGACAGAAGCAATCAGCCCCAGCATTTT
CASITVDRSNQPQHF
>NA|TRBV7-8|TRBJ1-5|TRBD1
TGTGCCAGCAGGCCCGACAGGGGAGGGAATCAGCCCCAGCATTTT
CASRPDRGGNQPQHF
>NA|TRBV7-9|TRBJ2-2|TRBD2
TGTGCCAGCAGCTGGGAGGGTGGTGGCACCGGGGAGCTGTTTTTT
CASSWEGGGTGELFF
>NA|TRBV30|TRBJ1-2|NA
TGTGCCTGGAGTGTCGGGCAGGGGAATGGCTACACCTTC
CAWSVGQGNGYTF
>few|TRBV6-5|TRBJ2-1|TRBD2
TGTGCCAGCAGACTAGCGGCCTACCCCTACAATGAGCAGTTCTTC
CASRLAAYPYNEQFF
>few|TRBV19|TRBJ2-3|TRBD2
TGTGCCAGTAGTATAGAGGGGCGGGGGGTAACAGATACGCAGTATTTT
CASSIEGRGVTDTQYF
>once|TRBV4-2|TRBJ2-1|NA
TGTGCCAGCAGCCGGAGGAATGAGCAGTTCTTC
CASSRRNEQFF
>NA|TRBV30|TRBJ2-4|NA
TGTGCCTGGAAGGAGAGTCTAGCCAAAAACATTCAGTACTTC
CAWKESLAKNIQYF
>NA|TRBV2|TRBJ1-2|NA
TGTGCCAGCAGTGAAAGCCGGAGCTATGGCTACACCTTC
CASSESRSYGYTF
>few|TRBV29-1|TRBJ1-5|TRBD1
TGCAGCGTTCGACAGGGAGAACAGCCCCAGCATTTT
CSVRQGEQPQHF
>NA|TRBV9|TRBJ1-1|NA
TGTGCCAGCAGCCCGAAACCGAGGACAGATGAAGCTTTCTTT
CASSPKPRTDEAFF
>NA|TRBV2|TRBJ2-3|NA
TGTGCCAGCAGTGTTGGGAGAGATACGCAGTATTTT
CASSVGRDTQYF
>NA|TRBV30|TRBJ2-1|NA
TGTGCCTGGAGTGCTCCTTATCTTCCCGCATCAGATTACAATGAGCAGTTCTTC
CAWSAPYLPASDYNEQFF
>NA|TRBV30|TRBJ2-4|TRBD2
TGTGCCTGGTCGGATCCCGGGACTAGCGGGTCTGGGTACTTC
CAWSDPGTSGSGYF
>NA|TRBV11-3|TRBJ2-3|NA
TGTGCCAGCAGCTTCGGCACAGATACGCAGTATTTT
CASSFGTDTQYF
>NA|TRBV6-5|TRBJ1-1|TRBD1
TGTGCCAGCAGGATGACAGGGGACACTGAAGCTTTCTTT
CASRMTGDTEAFF
>once|TRBV28|TRBJ1-6|TRBD1
TGTGCCAGCAGTGTAATACAGGGGTGGAATTCACCCCTCCACTTT
CASSVIQGWNSPLHF
>once|TRBV11-2|TRBJ2-5|TRBD2
TGTGCCAGCAGCGCTTCCGGGACTAGCCCTATCGATTTCGAGACCCAGTACTTC
CASSASGTSPIDFETQYF
>NA|TRBV6-5|TRBJ1-4|NA
TGTGCCAGCAGTTACAGGGGTGCGGTGGGAAAACTGTTTTTT
CASSYRGAVGKLFF
>NA|TRBV7-9|TRBJ2-1|NA
TGTTCCAGCAGATTCGGTGATGAGCAGTTCTTC
CSSRFGDEQFF
>NA|TRBV7-2|TRBJ1-5|TRBD1
TGTGCCAGCAGCTCCACAGGGGCCTATCAGCCCCAGCATTTT
CASSSTGAYQPQHF
>NA|TRBV6-1|TRBJ1-2|NA
TGTGCCAGCAGGACCGTTGCGGGCTATGGCTACACCTTC
CASRTVAGYGYTF
>NA|TRBV6-1|TRBJ2-7|NA
TGTGCCAGCAGTGAAGCTTTCGACGAGCAGTACTTC
CASSEAFDEQYF
>NA|TRBV5-6|TRBJ2-7|TRBD1
TGTGCCAGCAGCTTGGCCTCCCTGACAGGGGGATACGAGCAGTACTTC
CASSLASLTGGYEQYF